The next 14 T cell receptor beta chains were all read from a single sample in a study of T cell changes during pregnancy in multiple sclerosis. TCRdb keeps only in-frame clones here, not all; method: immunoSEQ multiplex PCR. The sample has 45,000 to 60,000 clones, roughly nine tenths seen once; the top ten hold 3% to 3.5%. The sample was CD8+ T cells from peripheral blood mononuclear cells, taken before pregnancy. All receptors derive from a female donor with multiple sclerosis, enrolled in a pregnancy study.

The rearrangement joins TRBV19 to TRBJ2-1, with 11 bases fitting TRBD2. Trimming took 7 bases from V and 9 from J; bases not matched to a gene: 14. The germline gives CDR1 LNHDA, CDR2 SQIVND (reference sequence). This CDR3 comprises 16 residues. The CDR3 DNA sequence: TGTGCCAGTAAATCCCACCTAGCGGGGGGTTCCGGTGAGCAGTTCTTC. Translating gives CASKSHLAGGSGEQFF.

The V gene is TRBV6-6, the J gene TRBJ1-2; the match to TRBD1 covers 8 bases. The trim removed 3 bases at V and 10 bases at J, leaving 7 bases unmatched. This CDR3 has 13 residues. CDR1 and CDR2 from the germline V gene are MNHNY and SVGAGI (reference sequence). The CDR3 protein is CASSYDRGSDYTF. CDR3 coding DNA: TGTGCCAGCAGTTATGACAGGGGTTCTGACTACACCTTC.

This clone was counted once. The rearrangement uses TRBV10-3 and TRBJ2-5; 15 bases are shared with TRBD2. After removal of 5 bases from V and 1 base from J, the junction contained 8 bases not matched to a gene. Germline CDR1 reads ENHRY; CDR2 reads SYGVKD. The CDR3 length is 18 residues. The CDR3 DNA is TGTGCCATCAGTTCCGGGACTAGCGGGGGGCCGTTCCAAGAGACCCAGTACTTC. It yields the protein CAISSGTSGGPFQETQYF.

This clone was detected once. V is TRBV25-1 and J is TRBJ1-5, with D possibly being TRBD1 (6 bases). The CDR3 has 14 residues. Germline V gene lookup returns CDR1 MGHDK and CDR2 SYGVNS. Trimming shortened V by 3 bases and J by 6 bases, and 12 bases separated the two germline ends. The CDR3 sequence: CASSDRTEFQPQHF. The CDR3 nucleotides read TGTGCCAGCAGTGATCGGACAGAGTTTCAGCCCCAGCATTTT.

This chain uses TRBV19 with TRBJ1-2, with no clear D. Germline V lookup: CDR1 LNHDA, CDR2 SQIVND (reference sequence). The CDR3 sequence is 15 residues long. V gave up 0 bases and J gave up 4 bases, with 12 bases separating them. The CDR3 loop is CASSIDWPGIYGYTF. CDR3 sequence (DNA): TGTGCCAGTAGTATAGATTGGCCGGGGATCTATGGCTACACCTTC.

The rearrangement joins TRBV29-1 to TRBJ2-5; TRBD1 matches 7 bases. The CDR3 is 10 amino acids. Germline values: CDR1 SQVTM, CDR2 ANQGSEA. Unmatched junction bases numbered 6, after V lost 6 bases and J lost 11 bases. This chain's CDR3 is CSVETGEQYF. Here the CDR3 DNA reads TGCAGCGTCGAAACAGGGGAGCAGTACTTC.

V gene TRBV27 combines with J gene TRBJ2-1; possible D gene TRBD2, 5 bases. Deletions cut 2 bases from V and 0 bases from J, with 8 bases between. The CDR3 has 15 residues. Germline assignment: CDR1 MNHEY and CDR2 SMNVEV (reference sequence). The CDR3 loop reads CASSLRDFSYNEQFF. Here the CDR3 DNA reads TGTGCCAGCAGTTTACGGGATTTCTCCTACAATGAGCAGTTCTTC.

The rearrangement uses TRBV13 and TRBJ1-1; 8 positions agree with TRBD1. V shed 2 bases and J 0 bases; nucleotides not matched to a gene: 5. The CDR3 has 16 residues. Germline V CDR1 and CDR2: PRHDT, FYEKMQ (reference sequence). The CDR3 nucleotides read TGTGCCAGCAGCTTATATCAGGGGGCTATGAACACTGAAGCTTTCTTT. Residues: CASSLYQGAMNTEAFF.

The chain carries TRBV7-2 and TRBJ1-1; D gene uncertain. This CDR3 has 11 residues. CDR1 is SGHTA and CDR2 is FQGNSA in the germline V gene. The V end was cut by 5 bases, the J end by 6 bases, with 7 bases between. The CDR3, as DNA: TGTGCCAGCAGCATTGGCCCTGAAGCTTTCTTT. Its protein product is CASSIGPEAFF.

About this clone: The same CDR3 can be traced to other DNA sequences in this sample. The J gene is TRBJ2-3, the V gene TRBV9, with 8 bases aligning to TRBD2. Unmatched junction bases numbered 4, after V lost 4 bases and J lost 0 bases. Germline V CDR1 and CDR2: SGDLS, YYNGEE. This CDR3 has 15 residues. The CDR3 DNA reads TGTGCCAGCAGCCCAAGCGGGGGAAGCACAGATACGCAGTATTTT. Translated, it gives CASSPSGGSTDTQYF. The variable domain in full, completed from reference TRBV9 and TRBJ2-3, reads DSGVTQTPKHLITATGQRVTLRCSPRSGDLSVYWYQQSLDQGLQFLIQYYNGEERAKGNILERFSAQQFPDLHSELNLSSLELGDSALYFCASSPSGGSTDTQYFGPGTRLTVL.

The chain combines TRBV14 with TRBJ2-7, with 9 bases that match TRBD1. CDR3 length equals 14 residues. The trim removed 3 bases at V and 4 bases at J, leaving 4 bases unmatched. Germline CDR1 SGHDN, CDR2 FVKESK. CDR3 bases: TGTGCCAGCAGCCAGTCGGACAGGGGATACGAGCAGTACTTC. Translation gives CASSQSDRGYEQYF.

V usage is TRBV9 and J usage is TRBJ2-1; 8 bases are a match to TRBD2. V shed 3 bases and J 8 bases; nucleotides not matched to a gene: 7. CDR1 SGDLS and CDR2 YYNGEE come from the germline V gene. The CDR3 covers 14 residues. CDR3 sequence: CASSGDGTRDEQFF. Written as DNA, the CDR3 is TGTGCCAGCAGCGGGGATGGGACTAGGGATGAGCAGTTCTTC. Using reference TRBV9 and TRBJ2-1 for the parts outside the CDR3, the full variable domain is DSGVTQTPKHLITATGQRVTLRCSPRSGDLSVYWYQQSLDQGLQFLIQYYNGEERAKGNILERFSAQQFPDLHSELNLSSLELGDSALYFCASSGDGTRDEQFFGPGTRLTVL.

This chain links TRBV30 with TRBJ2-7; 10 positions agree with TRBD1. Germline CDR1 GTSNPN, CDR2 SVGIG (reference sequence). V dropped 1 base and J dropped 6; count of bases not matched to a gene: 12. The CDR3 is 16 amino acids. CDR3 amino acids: CAWSEGTGVLLGEQYF. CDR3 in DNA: TGTGCCTGGAGTGAAGGGACAGGGGTCCTACTGGGCGAGCAGTACTTC. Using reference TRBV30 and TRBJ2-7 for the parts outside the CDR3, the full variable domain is SQTIHQWPATLVQPVGSPLSLECTVEGTSNPNLYWYRQAAGRGLQLLFYSVGIGQISSEVPQNLSASRPQDRQFILSSKKLLLSDSGFYLCAWSEGTGVLLGEQYFGPGTRLTVT.

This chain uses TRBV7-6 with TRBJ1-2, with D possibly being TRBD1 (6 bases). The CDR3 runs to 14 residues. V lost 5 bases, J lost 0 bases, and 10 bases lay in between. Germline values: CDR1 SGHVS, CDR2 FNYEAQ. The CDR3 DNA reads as TGTGCCAGCAGCCGTGGACAGTCTAACTATGGCTACACCTTC. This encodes CASSRGQSNYGYTF.